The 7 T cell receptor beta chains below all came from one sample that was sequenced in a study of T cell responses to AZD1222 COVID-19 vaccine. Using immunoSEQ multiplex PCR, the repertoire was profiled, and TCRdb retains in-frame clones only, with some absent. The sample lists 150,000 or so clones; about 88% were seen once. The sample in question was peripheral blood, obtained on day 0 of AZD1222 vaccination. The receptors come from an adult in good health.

CDR3 nucleotides: TGTGCCAGCAGTTTCCCGGGTAGTCAAAGCAATGAGCAGTTCTTC. The encoded protein is CASSFPGSQSNEQFF. The gene calls are TRBV6-6 and TRBJ2-1; D is undetermined. The CDR3 covers 15 residues. Germline CDR1 reads MNHNY; CDR2 reads SVGAGI (reference sequence). Trimming took 4 bases from V and 6 from J, leaving 16 bases between them.

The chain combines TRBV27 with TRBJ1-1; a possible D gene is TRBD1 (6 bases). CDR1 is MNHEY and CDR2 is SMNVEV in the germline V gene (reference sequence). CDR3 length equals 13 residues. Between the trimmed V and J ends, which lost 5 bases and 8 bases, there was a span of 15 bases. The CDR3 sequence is CASSHDRRFEAFF. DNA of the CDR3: TGTGCCAGCAGTCACGACAGGCGCTTCGAAGCTTTCTTT.

The chain's CDR3 is CASTQGQGTEAFF. CDR3 DNA: TGCGCCAGCACGCAGGGGCAGGGCACTGAAGCTTTCTTT. The chain joins TRBV5-1 to TRBJ1-1, with D perhaps matching TRBD1 (6 bases). This CDR3 has 13 amino acids. The germline V gene encodes CDR1 SGHRS and CDR2 YFSETQ. Trimming stripped 6 bases from V and 4 bases from J, with 13 bases between.

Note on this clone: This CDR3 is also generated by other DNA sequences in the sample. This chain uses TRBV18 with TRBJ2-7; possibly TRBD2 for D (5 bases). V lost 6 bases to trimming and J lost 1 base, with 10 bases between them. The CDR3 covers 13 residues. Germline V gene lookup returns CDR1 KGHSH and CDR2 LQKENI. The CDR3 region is CASSPGDSYEQYF. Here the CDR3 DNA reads TGTGCCAGCTCCCCCGGGGATTCCTACGAGCAGTACTTC. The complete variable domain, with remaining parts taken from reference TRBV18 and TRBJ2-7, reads NAGVMQNPRHLVRRRGQEARLRCSPMKGHSHVYWYRQLPEEGLKFMVYLQKENIIDESGMPKERFSAEFPKEGPSILRIQQVVRGDSAAYFCASSPGDSYEQYFGPGTRLTVT.

CDR3 residues: CASSFGAGTLEQFF. The CDR3 coding sequence is TGTGCCAGCAGCTTCGGTGCAGGGACGCTTGAGCAGTTCTTC. V usage is TRBV11-2 and J usage is TRBJ2-1, with D possibly being TRBD1 or TRBD2 (5 bases each). CDR1 is SGHAT, CDR2 FQNNGV, per germline. Trimming removed 3 bases from V and 9 bases from J, with 15 bases in between. This CDR3 region has 14 residues.

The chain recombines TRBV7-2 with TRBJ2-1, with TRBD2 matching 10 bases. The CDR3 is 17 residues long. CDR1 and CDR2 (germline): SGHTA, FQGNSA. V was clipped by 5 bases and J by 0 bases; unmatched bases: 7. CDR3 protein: CASSLDSGRSSYNEQFF. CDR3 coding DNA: TGTGCCAGCAGCCTCGATAGCGGGAGGAGCTCCTACAATGAGCAGTTCTTC.

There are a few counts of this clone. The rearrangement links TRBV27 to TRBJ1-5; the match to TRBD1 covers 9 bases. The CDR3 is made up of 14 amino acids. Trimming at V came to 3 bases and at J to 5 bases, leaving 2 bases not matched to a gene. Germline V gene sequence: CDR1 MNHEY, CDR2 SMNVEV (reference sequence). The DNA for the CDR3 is TGTGCCAGCAGTTTGACAGGGGGGTATCAGCCCCAGCATTTT. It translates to CASSLTGGYQPQHF.